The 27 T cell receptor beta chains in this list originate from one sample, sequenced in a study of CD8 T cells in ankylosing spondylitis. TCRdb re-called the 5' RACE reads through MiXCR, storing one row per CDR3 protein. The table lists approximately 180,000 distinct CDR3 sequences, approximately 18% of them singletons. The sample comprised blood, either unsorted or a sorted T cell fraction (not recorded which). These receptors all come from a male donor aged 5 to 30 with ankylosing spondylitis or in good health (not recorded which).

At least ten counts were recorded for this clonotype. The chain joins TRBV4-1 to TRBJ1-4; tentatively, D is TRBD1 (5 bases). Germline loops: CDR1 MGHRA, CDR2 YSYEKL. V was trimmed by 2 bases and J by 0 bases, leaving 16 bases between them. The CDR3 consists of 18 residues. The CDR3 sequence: CASSQFYTRGATNEKLFF. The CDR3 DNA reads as TGCGCCAGCAGCCAATTTTACACTCGGGGCGCAACTAATGAAAAACTGTTTTTT.

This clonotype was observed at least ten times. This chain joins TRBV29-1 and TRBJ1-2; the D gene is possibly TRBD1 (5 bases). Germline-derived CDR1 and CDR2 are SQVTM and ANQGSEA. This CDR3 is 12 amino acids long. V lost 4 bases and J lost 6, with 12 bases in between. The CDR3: CSVGDSPNGYTF. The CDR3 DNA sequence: TGCAGCGTTGGAGACAGTCCCAATGGCTACACCTTC.

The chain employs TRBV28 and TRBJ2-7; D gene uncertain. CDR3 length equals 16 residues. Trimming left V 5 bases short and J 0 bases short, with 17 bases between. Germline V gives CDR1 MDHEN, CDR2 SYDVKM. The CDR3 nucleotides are TGTGCCAGCAGTCCTAACGGCATACTAAGCTCCTACGAGCAGTACTTC. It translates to CASSPNGILSSYEQYF.

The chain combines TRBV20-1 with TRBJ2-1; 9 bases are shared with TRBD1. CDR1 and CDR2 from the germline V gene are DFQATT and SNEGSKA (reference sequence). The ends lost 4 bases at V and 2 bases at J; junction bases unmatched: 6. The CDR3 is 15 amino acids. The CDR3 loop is CSATPGTGPYNEQFF. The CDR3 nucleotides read TGCAGTGCTACTCCCGGGACAGGGCCCTACAATGAGCAGTTCTTC.

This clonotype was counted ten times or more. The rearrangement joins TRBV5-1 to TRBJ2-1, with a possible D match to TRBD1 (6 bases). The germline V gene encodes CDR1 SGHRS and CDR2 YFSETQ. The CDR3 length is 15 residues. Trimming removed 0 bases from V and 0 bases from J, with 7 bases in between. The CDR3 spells CASSLEQGSYNEQFF. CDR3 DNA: TGCGCCAGCAGCTTGGAACAGGGCTCCTACAATGAGCAGTTCTTC.

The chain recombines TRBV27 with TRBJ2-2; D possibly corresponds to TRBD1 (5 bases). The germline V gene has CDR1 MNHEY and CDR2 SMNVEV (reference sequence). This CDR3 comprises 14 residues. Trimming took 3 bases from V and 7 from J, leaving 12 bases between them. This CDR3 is CASSFGQGVGELFF. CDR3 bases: TGTGCCAGCAGTTTTGGGCAGGGCGTCGGGGAGCTGTTTTTT.

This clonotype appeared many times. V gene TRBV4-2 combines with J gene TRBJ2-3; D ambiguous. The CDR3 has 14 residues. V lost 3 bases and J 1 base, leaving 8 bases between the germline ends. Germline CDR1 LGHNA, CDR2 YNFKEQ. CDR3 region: CASSQLVGTDTQYF. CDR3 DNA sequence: TGTGCCAGCAGCCAGCTAGTTGGCACAGATACGCAGTATTTT.

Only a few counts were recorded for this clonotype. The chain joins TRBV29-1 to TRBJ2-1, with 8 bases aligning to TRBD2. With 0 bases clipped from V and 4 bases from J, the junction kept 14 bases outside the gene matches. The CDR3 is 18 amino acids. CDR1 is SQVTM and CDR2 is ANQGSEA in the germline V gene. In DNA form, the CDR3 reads TGCAGCGTTGAAGATTTAGGCCGGAGCGGGAGATCTTACAATGAGCAGTTCTTC. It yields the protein CSVEDLGRSGRSYNEQFF.

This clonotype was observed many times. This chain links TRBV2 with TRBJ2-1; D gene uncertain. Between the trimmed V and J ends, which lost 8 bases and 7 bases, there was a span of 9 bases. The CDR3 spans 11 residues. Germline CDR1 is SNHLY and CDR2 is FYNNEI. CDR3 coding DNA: TGTGCCAGCGAGAAGATGAATGAGCAGTTCTTC. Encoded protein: CASEKMNEQFF. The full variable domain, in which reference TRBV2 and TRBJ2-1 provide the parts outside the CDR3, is EPEVTQTPSHQVTQMGQEVILRCVPISNHLYFYWYRQILGQKVEFLVSFYNNEISEKSEIFDDQFSVERPDGSNFTLKIRSTKLEDSAMYFCASEKMNEQFFGPGTRLTVL.

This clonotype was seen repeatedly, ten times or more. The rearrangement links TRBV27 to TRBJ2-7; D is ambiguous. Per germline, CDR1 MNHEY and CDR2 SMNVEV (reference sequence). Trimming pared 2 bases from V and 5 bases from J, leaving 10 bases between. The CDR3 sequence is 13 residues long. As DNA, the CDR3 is TGTGCCAGCAGTTTAACGAGGATACACGAGCAGTACGTC. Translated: CASSLTRIHEQYV.

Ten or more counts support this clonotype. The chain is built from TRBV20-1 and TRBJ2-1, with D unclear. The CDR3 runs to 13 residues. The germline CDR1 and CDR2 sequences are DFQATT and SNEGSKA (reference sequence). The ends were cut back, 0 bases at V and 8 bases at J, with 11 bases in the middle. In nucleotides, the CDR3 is TGCAGTGCTAGAGATCCCCGCGGCGATGAGCAGTTCTTC. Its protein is CSARDPRGDEQFF.

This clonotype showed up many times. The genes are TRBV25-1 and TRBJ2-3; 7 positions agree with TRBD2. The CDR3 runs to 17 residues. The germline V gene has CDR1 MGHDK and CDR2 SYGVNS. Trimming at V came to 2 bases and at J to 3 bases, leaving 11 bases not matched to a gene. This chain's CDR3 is CASSEQGRGAGTDTQYF. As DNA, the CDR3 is TGTGCCAGCAGTGAACAGGGCCGGGGAGCGGGGACAGATACGCAGTATTTT.

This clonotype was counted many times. The chain's CDR3 is CASSLAPDRGRELFF. In nucleotides, the CDR3 is TGTGCCAGCAGTTTGGCCCCTGACAGGGGCCGGGAGCTGTTTTTT. The V and J genes are TRBV27 and TRBJ2-2, with 8 bases identical to TRBD1. CDR3 length: 15 amino acids. Germline values: CDR1 MNHEY, CDR2 SMNVEV (reference sequence). V trimming: 3 bases; J trimming: 9 bases; junction bases outside the gene matches: 9.

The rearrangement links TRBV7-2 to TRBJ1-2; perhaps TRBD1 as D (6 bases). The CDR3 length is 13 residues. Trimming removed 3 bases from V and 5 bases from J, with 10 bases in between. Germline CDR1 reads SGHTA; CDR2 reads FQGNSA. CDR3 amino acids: CASSFQGTYGYTF. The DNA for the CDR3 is TGTGCCAGCAGCTTCCAGGGGACGTATGGCTACACCTTC.

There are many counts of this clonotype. The CDR3 loop reads CASSEGVWSTEAFF. For the CDR3, the DNA is TGTGCCAGCAGTGAAGGGGTTTGGAGCACTGAAGCTTTCTTT. The V and J genes are TRBV6-1 and TRBJ1-1; D is unclear. CDR3 length: 14 amino acids. The germline V and J ends were trimmed by 1 base and 4 bases, with 10 bases remaining between them. Germline V lookup: CDR1 MNHNS, CDR2 SASEGT.

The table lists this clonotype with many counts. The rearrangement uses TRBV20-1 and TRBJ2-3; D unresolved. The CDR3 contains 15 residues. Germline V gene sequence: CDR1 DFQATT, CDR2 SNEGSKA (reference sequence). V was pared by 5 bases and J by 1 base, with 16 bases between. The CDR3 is CSAAVAALGTDTQYF. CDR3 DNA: TGCAGTGCTGCGGTCGCGGCCTTGGGCACAGATACGCAGTATTTT.

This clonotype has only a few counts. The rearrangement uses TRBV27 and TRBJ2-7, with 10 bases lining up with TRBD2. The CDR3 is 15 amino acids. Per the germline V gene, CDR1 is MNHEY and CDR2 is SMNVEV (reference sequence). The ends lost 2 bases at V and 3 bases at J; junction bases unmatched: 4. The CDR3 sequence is CASSLTTSGHYEQYF. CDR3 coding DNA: TGTGCCAGCAGTTTAACGACTAGCGGGCACTACGAGCAGTACTTC.

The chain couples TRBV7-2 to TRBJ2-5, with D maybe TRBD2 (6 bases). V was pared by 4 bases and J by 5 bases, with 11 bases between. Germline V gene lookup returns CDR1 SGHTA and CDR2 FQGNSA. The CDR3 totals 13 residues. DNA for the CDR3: TGTGCCAGCAGCTCGGACTACGGGGAGACCCAGTACTTC. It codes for CASSSDYGETQYF.

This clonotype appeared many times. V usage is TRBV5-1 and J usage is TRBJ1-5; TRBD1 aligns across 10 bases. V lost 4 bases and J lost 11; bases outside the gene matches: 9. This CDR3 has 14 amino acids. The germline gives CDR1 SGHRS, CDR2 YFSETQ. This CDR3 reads CASSLGQGRGAQHF. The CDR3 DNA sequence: TGCGCCAGCAGCCTGGGACAGGGGCGAGGGGCCCAGCATTTT.

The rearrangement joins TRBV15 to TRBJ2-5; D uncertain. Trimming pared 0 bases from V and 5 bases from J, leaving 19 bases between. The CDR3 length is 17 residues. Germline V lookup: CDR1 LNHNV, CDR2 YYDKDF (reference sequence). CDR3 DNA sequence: TGTGCCACCAGCAGAGACGTTATGAAGGCCGCCTGGGAGACCCAGTACTTC. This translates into CATSRDVMKAAWETQYF.

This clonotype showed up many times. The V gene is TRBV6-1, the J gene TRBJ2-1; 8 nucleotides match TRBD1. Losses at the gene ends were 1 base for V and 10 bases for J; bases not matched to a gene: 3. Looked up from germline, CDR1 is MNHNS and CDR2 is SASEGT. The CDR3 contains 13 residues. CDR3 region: CASSEVRDREQFF. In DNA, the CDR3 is TGTGCCAGCAGTGAAGTCCGGGACAGGGAGCAGTTCTTC.

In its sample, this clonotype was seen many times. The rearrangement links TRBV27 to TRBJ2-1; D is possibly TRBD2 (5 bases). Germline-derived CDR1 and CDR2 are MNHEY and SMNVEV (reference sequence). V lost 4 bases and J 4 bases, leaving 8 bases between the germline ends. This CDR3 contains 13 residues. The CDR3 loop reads CASSSDWYNEQFF. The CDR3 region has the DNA TGTGCCAGCAGTTCGGACTGGTACAATGAGCAGTTCTTC.

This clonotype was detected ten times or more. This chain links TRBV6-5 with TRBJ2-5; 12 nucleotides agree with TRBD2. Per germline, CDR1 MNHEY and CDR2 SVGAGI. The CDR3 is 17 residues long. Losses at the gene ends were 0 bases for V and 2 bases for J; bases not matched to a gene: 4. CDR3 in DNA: TGTGCCAGCAGTTACTCGAGACTAGCGGGAGATCAAGAGACCCAGTACTTC. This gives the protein CASSYSRLAGDQETQYF.

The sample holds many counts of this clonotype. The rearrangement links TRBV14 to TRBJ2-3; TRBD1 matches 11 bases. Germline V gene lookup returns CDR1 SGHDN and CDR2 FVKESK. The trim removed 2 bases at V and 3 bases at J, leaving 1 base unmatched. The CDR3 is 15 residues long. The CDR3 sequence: CASSQWDRGTDTQYF. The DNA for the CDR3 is TGTGCCAGCAGCCAATGGGACAGGGGGACAGATACGCAGTATTTT. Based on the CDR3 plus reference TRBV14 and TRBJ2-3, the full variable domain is EAGVTQFPSHSVIEKGQTVTLRCDPISGHDNLYWYRRVMGKEIKFLLHFVKESKQDESGMPNNRFLAERTGGTYSTLKVQPAELEDSGVYFCASSQWDRGTDTQYFGPGTRLTVL.

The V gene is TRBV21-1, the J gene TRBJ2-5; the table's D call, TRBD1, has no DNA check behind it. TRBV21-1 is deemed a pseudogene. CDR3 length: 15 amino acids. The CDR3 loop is CASSKEDSAPRTQYF. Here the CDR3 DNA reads TGTGCCAGCAGCAAAGAGGACAGCGCTCCAAGGACCCAGTACTTC.

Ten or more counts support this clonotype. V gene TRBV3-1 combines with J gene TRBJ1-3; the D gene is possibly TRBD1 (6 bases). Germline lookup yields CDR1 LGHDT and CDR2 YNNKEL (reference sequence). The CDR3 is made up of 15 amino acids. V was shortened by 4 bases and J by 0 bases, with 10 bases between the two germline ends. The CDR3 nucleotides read TGTGCCAGCAGCCGCCAACAGGGCTCTGGAAACACCATATATTTT. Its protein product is CASSRQQGSGNTIYF.

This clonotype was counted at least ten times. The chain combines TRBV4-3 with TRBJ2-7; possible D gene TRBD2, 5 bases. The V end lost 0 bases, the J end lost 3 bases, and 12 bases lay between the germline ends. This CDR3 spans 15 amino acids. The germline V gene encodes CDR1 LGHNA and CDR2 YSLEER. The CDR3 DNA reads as TGCGCCAGCAGCCAAGATATTCGAGGAGGCTACGAGCAGTACTTC. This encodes CASSQDIRGGYEQYF.